This is a list of T cell receptor beta chains from one sample in a study of blood T cell repertoires in COVID-19. Measured with immunoSEQ multiplex PCR; TCRdb has only the in-frame clones, and not every one. Here the sample spans about 34,000 clones, roughly 80% being singletons. The source material was peripheral blood. The receptors stem from a woman aged 60-75 years with acute or convalescent COVID-19. The CDR3 runs from the conserved cysteine through the conserved F or W. A D gene is named only where the DNA matches it firmly. Size tells how often a clone was seen (once, few, many) or the class of an expanded clone, and some rows leave it out.

V gene: TRBV28; clone size: -; D gene: -; J gene: TRBJ2-7; CDR3 DNA: TGTGCCAGCAGTTCCGGACAACCCCTCTACGAGCAGTACTTC; CDR3 protein: CASSSGQPLYEQYF
V gene: TRBV28; clone size: -; D gene: TRBD1; J gene: TRBJ1-6; CDR3 DNA: TGTGCCAGCAGCATCGGACAGGGGAAGGAAACCTATAATTCACCCCTCCACTTT; CDR3 protein: CASSIGQGKETYNSPLHF
V gene: TRBV3-1/TRBV3-2; clone size: few; D gene: TRBD1; J gene: TRBJ1-6; CDR3 DNA: TGTGCCAGCAGCCCAAGACAGGGAGGTTCACCCCTCCACTTT; CDR3 protein: CASSPRQGGSPLHF
V gene: TRBV18; clone size: -; D gene: -; J gene: TRBJ2-7; CDR3 DNA: TGTGCCAGCTCACCACCTGACAGCACGAGACAGTACTTC; CDR3 protein: CASSPPDSTRQYF
V gene: TRBV9; clone size: -; D gene: TRBD2; J gene: TRBJ2-3; CDR3 DNA: TGTGCCCACACTAGCGGGGAAACAGATACGCAGTATTTT; CDR3 protein: CAHTSGETDTQYF
V gene: TRBV5-8; clone size: once; D gene: TRBD1; J gene: TRBJ2-7; CDR3 DNA: TGTGCCAGCAGTTGGTGGACAGGGACCTCCTACGAGCAGTACTTC; CDR3 protein: CASSWWTGTSYEQYF
V gene: TRBV27; clone size: -; D gene: -; J gene: TRBJ1-4; CDR3 DNA: TGTGCCAGCAGTAGAGGACTTTATGAAAAACTGTTTTTT; CDR3 protein: CASSRGLYEKLFF
V gene: TRBV5-1; clone size: -; D gene: -; J gene: TRBJ2-4; CDR3 DNA: TGCGCCAGCAGCGTGGACGGTAGCTTAGCCAAAAACATTCAGTACTTC; CDR3 protein: CASSVDGSLAKNIQYF
V gene: TRBV5-3; clone size: -; D gene: TRBD1; J gene: TRBJ2-5; CDR3 DNA: TGTGCCAGAACCAATACCCGGGACAGGGGCCTGGGTGAAGAGACCCAGTACTTC; CDR3 protein: CARTNTRDRGLGEETQYF
V gene: TRBV4-1; clone size: -; D gene: -; J gene: TRBJ1-1; CDR3 DNA: TGCGCCAGCAGCCAAGATACTGGTACTGAAGCTTTCTTT; CDR3 protein: CASSQDTGTEAFF
V gene: TRBV3-1/TRBV3-2; clone size: -; D gene: TRBD1; J gene: TRBJ2-2; CDR3 DNA: TGTGCCAGCAGCCGAATGGGACAGGGGGGCCTGAACACCGGGGAGCTGTTTTTT; CDR3 protein: CASSRMGQGGLNTGELFF
V gene: TRBV12-5; clone size: -; D gene: -; J gene: TRBJ1-1; CDR3 DNA: TGTGCTAGTCTTAAGGGGGTGAACACTGAAGCTTTCTTT; CDR3 protein: CASLKGVNTEAFF
V gene: TRBV5-6; clone size: -; D gene: TRBD1; J gene: TRBJ2-5; CDR3 DNA: TGTGCCAGCAGCTGGGGACAGGGCCTGGAGACCCAGTACTTC; CDR3 protein: CASSWGQGLETQYF
V gene: TRBV28; clone size: -; D gene: -; J gene: TRBJ2-3; CDR3 DNA: TGTGCCAGCAGTCAAGGGGGAGCAGGCCTAAGCACAGATACGCAGTATTTT; CDR3 protein: CASSQGGAGLSTDTQYF
V gene: TRBV2; clone size: -; D gene: -; J gene: TRBJ2-5; CDR3 DNA: TGTGCCAGCGGGGCATTCCAAGAGACCCAGTACTTC; CDR3 protein: CASGAFQETQYF
V gene: TRBV6-4; clone size: -; D gene: TRBD1; J gene: TRBJ2-1; CDR3 DNA: TGTGCCAGCAGTGAACAGGGGGCGAACAATGAGCAGTTCTTC; CDR3 protein: CASSEQGANNEQFF
V gene: TRBV10-2; clone size: -; D gene: TRBD1; J gene: TRBJ1-1; CDR3 DNA: TGCGCCAGCAGTCTGGACAGGGGAAACACTGAAGCTTTCTTT; CDR3 protein: CASSLDRGNTEAFF